This T cell receptor beta chain was sequenced for a study of vaccination and CD4 T cells after COVID-19. A remark on this clonotype: What it binds is not known.

Treatment given: roughly 11-day PBMC culture with coronavirus spike peptide pools or control peptides (ViraFEST assay). The CDR3 spans 15 residues. Per germline, CDR1 SGHTA and CDR2 FQGTGA. V was cut by 5 bases and J by 1 base, with 14 bases left in between. Sequencing of cultured CD4+ T cell DNA used the Oncomine TCR Beta short-read assay. A single record per CDR3 protein comes from TCRdb applying MiXCR to the PCR reads. The sample holds some 20,000 distinct CDR3 sequences, roughly 40% seen once. The sample in question was CD4+ T cells from blood, cultured in vitro, obtained after SARS-CoV-2 vaccination. This TCR derives from a human donor who had recovered from COVID-19. This chain uses TRBV7-3 with TRBJ1-1; D is perhaps TRBD1 (5 bases). CDR3 DNA sequence: TGTGCCAGCAGCGCCGCCGGGACGGCGAACACTGAAGCTTTCTTT. As protein: CASSAAGTANTEAFF.